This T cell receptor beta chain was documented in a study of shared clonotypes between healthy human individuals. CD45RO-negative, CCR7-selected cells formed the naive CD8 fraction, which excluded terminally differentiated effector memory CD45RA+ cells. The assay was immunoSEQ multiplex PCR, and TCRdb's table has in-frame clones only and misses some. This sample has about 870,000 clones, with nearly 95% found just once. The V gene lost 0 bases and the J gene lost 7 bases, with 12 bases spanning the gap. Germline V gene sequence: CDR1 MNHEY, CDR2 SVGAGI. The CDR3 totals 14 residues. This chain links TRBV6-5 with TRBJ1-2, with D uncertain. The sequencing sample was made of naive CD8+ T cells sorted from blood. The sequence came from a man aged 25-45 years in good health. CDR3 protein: CASSYSTLELGYTF. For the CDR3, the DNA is TGTGCCAGCAGTTACTCGACCCTAGAGCTTGGCTACACCTTC.